This T cell receptor beta chain was sequenced for a study of blood T cell repertoires in COVID-19. Original analysis: How many nucleated cells were present was estimated from reference gene primer amplification. Profiling relied on immunoSEQ multiplex PCR, and the TCRdb table lists in-frame clones only, not all of them. The V and J calls and the clone size are those of that table, but D and trimming were determined from the DNA. The sample includes about 210,000 clones, roughly 84% of them seen just once. This TCR derives from a middle-aged man who had recovered from COVID-19. Material for sequencing was peripheral blood.

The chain's CDR3 is CASSGLPGAETQYF. The CDR3 DNA follows: TGTGCCAGCAGCGGTCTTCCGGGAGCGGAGACCCAGTACTTC. V and J are TRBV21-1 and TRBJ2-5; TRBD2 is the table's D call and was not checked against the DNA. TRBV21-1 is a pseudogene. This CDR3 spans 14 amino acids.